These T cell receptor beta chains were read from a single sample in a study of T cell responses to AZD1222 COVID-19 vaccine. Sequencing used immunoSEQ multiplex PCR; TCRdb keeps in-frame clones, though not all of them. Here the sample spans under 170,000 clones, under 95% being singletons. The sequencing here drew on peripheral blood, taken 28 days after the second AZD1222 dose. The receptors were gathered from an adult who received the AZD1222 COVID-19 vaccine. Both conserved end residues are part of each CDR3. D genes are given only for firm matches. Rows give clone size only sometimes, using once, few, many, or a class for an expanded clone.

.,TRBJ1-1,TRBD1,TRBV19,CASSRNRGFTEAFF,TGTGCCAGTAGCCGGAACAGGGGCTTCACTGAAGCTTTCTTT
.,TRBJ2-3,.,TRBV24-1,CATSDTRDTTDTQYF,TGTGCCACCAGTGATACCCGGGACACCACAGATACGCAGTATTTT
once,TRBJ2-7,.,TRBV4-1,CASSVVGGPSYEQYF,TGCGCCAGCAGCGTAGTGGGAGGTCCCTCCTACGAGCAGTACTTC
.,TRBJ2-3,TRBD1,TRBV29-1,CSVVGQGSDTQYF,TGCAGCGTTGTGGGACAGGGGTCAGATACGCAGTATTTT
.,TRBJ2-3,.,TRBV11-3,CASSLKGGTDTQYF,TGTGCCAGCAGCTTAAAGGGGGGCACAGATACGCAGTATTTT
.,TRBJ2-1,.,TRBV7-9,CASSGRSSYNEQFF,TGTGCCAGCAGTGGCAGGAGCTCCTACAATGAGCAGTTCTTC
.,TRBJ2-7,TRBD2,TRBV30,CAWSAVPSGRLYEQYF,TGTGCCTGGAGTGCCGTACCTAGCGGGAGGCTATACGAGCAGTACTTC
.,TRBJ2-7,.,TRBV19,CASSIQTGRAGEQYF,TGTGCCAGTAGTATTCAGACAGGCAGGGCGGGTGAGCAGTACTTC
.,TRBJ2-2,TRBD1,TRBV2,CASSEGRTGATGELFF,TGTGCCAGCAGTGAAGGACGGACAGGGGCCACCGGGGAGCTGTTTTTT
.,TRBJ2-7,.,TRBV5-5,CASSFRTGLEQYF,TGTGCCAGCAGCTTCAGAACAGGGCTCGAGCAGTACTTC
medium-sized,TRBJ2-5,.,TRBV28,CASSGDNYQETQYF,TGTGCCAGCAGTGGAGACAACTACCAAGAGACCCAGTACTTC
.,TRBJ1-6,TRBD1,TRBV6-6,CASSHGYRGRSSPLHF,TGTGCCAGCAGTCACGGCTACAGGGGGCGCAGCTCACCCCTCCACTTT
.,TRBJ1-1,TRBD1,TRBV4-1,CASKSGQGSGTEAFF,TGCGCCAGCAAGTCGGGACAGGGGTCGGGCACTGAAGCTTTCTTT
.,TRBJ2-1,.,TRBV27,CASSLGIGGNNEQFF,TGTGCCAGCAGTTTAGGAATTGGCGGGAACAATGAGCAGTTCTTC
.,TRBJ1-1,.,TRBV5-1,CASSDSSLQFTEAFF,TGCGCCAGCAGCGACTCATCTTTACAGTTCACTGAAGCTTTCTTT
.,TRBJ2-7,.,TRBV4-3,CASSQGLAYEQYF,TGCGCCAGCAGCCAAGGTTTGGCTTACGAGCAGTACTTC
.,TRBJ2-7,.,TRBV7-9,CASSLARSSYEQYF,TGTGCCAGCAGCTTAGCGCGCAGCTCCTACGAGCAGTACTTC
.,TRBJ2-5,.,TRBV25-1,CASSSLSGGETQYF,TGTGCCAGCAGTTCACTTTCCGGTGGAGAGACCCAGTACTTC
.,TRBJ2-7,.,TRBV27,CASSLLRDTREQYF,TGTGCCAGCAGTTTACTAAGGGACACACGGGAGCAGTACTTC
.,TRBJ1-5,TRBD1,TRBV6-5,CASSHRGRGNQPQHF,TGTGCCAGCAGCCACAGGGGGCGGGGCAATCAGCCCCAGCATTTT
.,TRBJ1-1,.,TRBV12-3/TRBV12-4,CASSKGSVTEAFF,TGTGCCAGCAGCAAAGGTTCGGTCACTGAAGCTTTCTTT
once,TRBJ1-4,.,TRBV29-1,CSVEDIRIRNEKLFF,TGCAGCGTTGAAGACATCAGGATAAGAAATGAAAAACTGTTTTTT